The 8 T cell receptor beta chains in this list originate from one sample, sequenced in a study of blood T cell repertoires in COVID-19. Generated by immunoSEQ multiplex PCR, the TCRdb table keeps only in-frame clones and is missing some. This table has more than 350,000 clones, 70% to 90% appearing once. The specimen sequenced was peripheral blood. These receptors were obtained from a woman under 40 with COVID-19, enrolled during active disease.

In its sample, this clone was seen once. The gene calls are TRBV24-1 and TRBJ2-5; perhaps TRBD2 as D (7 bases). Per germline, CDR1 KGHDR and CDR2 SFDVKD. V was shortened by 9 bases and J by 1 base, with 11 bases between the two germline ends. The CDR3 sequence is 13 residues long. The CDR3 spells CATPRGGQETQYF. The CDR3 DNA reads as TGTGCCACCCCGAGGGGGGGCCAAGAGACCCAGTACTTC.

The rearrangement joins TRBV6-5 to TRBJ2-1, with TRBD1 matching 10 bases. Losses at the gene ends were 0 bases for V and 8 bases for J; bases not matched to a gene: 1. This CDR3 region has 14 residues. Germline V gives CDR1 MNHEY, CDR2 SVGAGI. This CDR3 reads CASSYSGTGDEQFF. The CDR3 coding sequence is TGTGCCAGCAGTTACTCCGGGACAGGGGATGAGCAGTTCTTC.

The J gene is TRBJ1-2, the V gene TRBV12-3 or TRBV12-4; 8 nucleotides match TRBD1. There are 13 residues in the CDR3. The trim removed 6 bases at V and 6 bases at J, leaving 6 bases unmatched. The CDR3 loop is CASSQDRDHGYTF. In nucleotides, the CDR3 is TGTGCCAGCAGCCAGGACAGGGATCATGGCTACACCTTC.

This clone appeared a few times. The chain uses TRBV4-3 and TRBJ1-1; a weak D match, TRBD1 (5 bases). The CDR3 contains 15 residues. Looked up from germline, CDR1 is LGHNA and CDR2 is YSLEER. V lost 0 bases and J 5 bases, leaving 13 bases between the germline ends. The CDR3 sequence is CASSQDGEGWTEAFF. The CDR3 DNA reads TGCGCCAGCAGCCAAGATGGGGAGGGGTGGACTGAAGCTTTCTTT.

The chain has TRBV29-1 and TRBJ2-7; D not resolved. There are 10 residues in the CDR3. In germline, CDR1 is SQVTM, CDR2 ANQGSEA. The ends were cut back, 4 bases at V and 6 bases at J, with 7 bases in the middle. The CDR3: CSVVGTEQYF. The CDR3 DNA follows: TGCAGCGTTGTTGGCACCGAGCAGTACTTC.

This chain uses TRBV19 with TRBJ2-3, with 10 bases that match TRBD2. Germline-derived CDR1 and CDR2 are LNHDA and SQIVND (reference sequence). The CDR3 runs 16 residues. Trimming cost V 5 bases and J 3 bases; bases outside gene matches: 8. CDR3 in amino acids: CASSERTSGRTDTQYF. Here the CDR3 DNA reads TGTGCCAGTAGTGAACGGACTAGCGGAAGGACAGATACGCAGTATTTT. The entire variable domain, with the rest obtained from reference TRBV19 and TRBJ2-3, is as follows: DGGITQSPKYLFRKEGQNVTLSCEQNLNHDAMYWYRQDPGQGLRLIYYSQIVNDFQKGDIAEGYSVSREKKESFPLTVTSAQKNPTAFYLCASSERTSGRTDTQYFGPGTRLTVL.

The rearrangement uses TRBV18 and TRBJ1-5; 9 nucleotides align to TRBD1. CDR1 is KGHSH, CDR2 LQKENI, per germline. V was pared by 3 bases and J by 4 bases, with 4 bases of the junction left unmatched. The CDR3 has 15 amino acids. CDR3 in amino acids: CASSPGQGNNQPQHF. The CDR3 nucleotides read TGTGCCAGCTCACCGGGACAGGGAAATAATCAGCCCCAGCATTTT.

Here the CDR3 reads CASSLDSSLYEQYF. CDR3 in DNA: TGTGCCAGCAGCTTAGATAGTAGCTTGTACGAGCAGTACTTC. V is TRBV7-9 and J is TRBJ2-7; no clear D. This CDR3 has 14 amino acids. Germline-derived CDR1 and CDR2 are SEHNR and FQNEAQ (reference sequence). V was trimmed by 1 base and J by 4 bases, leaving 11 bases between them.